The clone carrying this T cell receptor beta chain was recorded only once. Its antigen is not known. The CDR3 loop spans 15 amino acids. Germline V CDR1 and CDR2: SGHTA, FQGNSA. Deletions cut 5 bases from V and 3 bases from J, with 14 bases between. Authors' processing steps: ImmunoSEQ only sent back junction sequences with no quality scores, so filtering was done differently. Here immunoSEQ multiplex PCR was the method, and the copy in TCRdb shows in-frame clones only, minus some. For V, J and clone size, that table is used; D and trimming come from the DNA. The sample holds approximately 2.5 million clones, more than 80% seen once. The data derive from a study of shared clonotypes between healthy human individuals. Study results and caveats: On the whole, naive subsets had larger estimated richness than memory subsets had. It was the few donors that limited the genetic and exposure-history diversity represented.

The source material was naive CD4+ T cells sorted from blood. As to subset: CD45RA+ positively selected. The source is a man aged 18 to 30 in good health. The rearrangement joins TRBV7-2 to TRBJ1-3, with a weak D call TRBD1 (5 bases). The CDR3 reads CASSPWGGIGNTIYF. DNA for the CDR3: TGTGCCAGCAGCCCCTGGGGGGGGATTGGAAACACCATATATTTT.